Each of the 4 T cell receptor beta chains below was sequenced from the same sample in a study of monozygotic twins with inflammatory bowel disease (dated by TCRdb to about 2019). Libraries were made using 5' RACE. Sequencing used an Illumina HiSeq 2500. The reads, reprocessed by TCRdb, yield one row per CDR3 protein sequence and no DNA. The sample table gives fewer than 450,000 distinct CDR3 sequences. Of the sample, 2.5% to 3% is held by the ten largest clones. What was sequenced was blood. These receptors came from a human donor with ulcerative colitis or Crohn's disease, or a healthy co-twin of an affected twin (not recorded which).

J is TRBJ1-1 and V is TRBV29-1; TCRdb indicates TRBD1, and absent DNA this call remains unverified. This CDR3 has 14 residues. Germline lookup yields CDR1 SQVTM and CDR2 ANQGSEA. CDR3 residues: CSVGIGTGPTEAFF.

The rearrangement joins TRBV12-3 or TRBV12-4 to TRBJ1-2; there is no DNA to check the TCRdb D call of TRBD1. This CDR3 has 14 residues. The CDR3: CASSWTGTLYGYTF.

The V gene is TRBV6-2 or TRBV6-3, the J gene TRBJ1-5. There are 12 residues in the CDR3. Germline CDR1 is MNHEY and CDR2 is SVGEGT. The CDR3 loop reads CASSTIDQPQHF.

This chain uses TRBV20-1 with TRBJ2-1; TCRdb selects TRBD1, and the lack of DNA leaves this call unchecked. CDR1 and CDR2 (germline): DFQATT, SNEGSKA (reference sequence). The CDR3 length is 15 residues. CDR3 sequence: CSARGRDRGWGEQFF.